The T cell receptor (beta chain) described here comes from a study of blood T cell repertoires in COVID-19. Across the whole study: Sample material is recorded as cDNA or gDNA derived from T cells, B-cell-depleted T cells, or PBMCs.

How the authors handled the data: From reference gene primer amplification, estimates of nucleated cell counts were derived. Repertoires were generated with immunoSEQ multiplex PCR, while TCRdb's copy carries only in-frame clones and drops some. V and J calls and clone size are as listed in that table; D and trimming were resolved from the DNA. The sample records roughly 70,000 clones, roughly 91% being singletons. Those enrolled in Seattle joined during active infection and were followed longitudinally afterward. This CDR3 spans 16 amino acids. Germline CDR1 is SGHVS and CDR2 is FNYEAQ. Losses at the gene ends were 1 base for V and 1 base for J; bases not matched to a gene: 4.

The origin of this receptor is a man aged 50-59 years with COVID-19, enrolled during active disease. The chain has TRBV7-6 and TRBJ1-1; 9 bases are a match to TRBD1. Sequenced material: peripheral blood. The CDR3 region has the DNA TGTGCCAGCAGCTTAGGGACAGGGGCTACGAACACTGAAGCTTTCTTT. Amino acids: CASSLGTGATNTEAFF.